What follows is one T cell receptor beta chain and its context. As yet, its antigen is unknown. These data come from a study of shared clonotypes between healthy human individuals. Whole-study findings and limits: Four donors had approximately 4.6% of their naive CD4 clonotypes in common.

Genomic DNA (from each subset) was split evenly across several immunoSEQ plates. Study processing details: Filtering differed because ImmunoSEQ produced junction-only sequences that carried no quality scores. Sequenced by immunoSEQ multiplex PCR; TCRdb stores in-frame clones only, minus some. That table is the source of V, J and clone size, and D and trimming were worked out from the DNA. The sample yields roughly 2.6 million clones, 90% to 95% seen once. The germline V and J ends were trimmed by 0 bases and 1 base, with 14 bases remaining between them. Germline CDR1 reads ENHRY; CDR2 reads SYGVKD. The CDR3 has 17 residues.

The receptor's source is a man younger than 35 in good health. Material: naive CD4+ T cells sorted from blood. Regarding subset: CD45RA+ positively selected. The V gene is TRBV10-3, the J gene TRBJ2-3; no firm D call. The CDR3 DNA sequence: TGTGCCATCAGTGAGTCCGGCATCCTCGTGGGCACAGATACGCAGTATTTT. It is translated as CAISESGILVGTDTQYF.